Included here is one T cell receptor beta chain sequence, with context. The length of the CDR3 is 11 residues. Trimming left V 8 bases short and J 8 bases short, with 12 bases between. Per the germline V gene, CDR1 is MGHDK and CDR2 is SYGVNS. The sample is drawn from a study of blood T cell repertoires in COVID-19. Study background: Samples came from the United States, Italy and Spain, spanning acute and convalescent COVID-19.

TCRdb's table, derived via immunoSEQ multiplex PCR, lists solely in-frame clones and lacks some. This sample has a few hundred thousand clones, with roughly 90% found just once. This sequence originates from a woman between 40 and 55 years old who had recovered from COVID-19. Sequencing was done on a sample of PBMCs or T cells enriched from blood (not recorded which). The chain recombines TRBV25-1 with TRBJ1-1, with a weak D call TRBD1 (5 bases). Written as DNA, the CDR3 is TGTGCCAGCGTGCAGGGTTCCGAAGCTTTCTTT. Encoded protein: CASVQGSEAFF.